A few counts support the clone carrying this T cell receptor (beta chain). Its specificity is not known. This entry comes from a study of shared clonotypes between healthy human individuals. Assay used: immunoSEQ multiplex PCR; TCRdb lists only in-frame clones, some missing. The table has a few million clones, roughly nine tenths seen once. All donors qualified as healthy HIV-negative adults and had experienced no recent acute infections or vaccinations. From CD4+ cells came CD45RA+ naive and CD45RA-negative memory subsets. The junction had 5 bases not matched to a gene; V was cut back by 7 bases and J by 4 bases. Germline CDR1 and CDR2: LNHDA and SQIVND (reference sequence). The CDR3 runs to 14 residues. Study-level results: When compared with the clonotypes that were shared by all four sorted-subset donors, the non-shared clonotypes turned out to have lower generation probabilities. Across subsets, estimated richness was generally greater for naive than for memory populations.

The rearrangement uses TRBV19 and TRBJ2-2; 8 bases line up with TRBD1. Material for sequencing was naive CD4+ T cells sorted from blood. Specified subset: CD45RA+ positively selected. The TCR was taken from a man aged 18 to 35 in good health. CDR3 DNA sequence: TGTGCCAGTAACCCGGACAGGGCCACCGGGGAGCTGTTTTTT. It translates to CASNPDRATGELFF.